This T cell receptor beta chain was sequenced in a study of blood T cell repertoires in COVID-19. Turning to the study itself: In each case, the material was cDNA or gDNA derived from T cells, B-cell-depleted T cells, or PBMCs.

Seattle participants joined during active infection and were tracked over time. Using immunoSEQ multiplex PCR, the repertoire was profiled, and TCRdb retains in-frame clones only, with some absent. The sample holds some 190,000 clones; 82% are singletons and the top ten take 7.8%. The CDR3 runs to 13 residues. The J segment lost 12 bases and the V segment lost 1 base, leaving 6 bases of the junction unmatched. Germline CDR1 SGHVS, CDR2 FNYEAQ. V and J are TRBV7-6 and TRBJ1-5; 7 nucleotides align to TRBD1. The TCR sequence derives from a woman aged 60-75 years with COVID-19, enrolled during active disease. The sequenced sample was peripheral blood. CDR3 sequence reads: CASSLGGDRVQHF. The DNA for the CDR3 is TGTGCCAGCAGCTTAGGGGGAGACAGGGTCCAGCATTTT.